Reported below is one TCR beta chain. Its antigen is not known. The data originate from a study of T cell responses to AZD1222 COVID-19 vaccine. Overall study findings and caveats: Repertoire sampling happened only post peak T cell response.

Generated by immunoSEQ multiplex PCR, the TCRdb table keeps only in-frame clones and is missing some. The sample lists roughly 120,000 clones, 93% occurring once. V lost 1 base to trimming and J lost 7 bases; unmatched junction nucleotides: 5. The CDR3 length is 16 residues. CDR1 is LNHDA and CDR2 is SQIVND in the germline V gene (reference sequence). This clonotype was sampled from an adult in good health. This sample comprised peripheral blood, obtained on day 0 of AZD1222 vaccination. The gene calls are TRBV19 and TRBJ2-2, with TRBD2 matching 11 bases. The CDR3 sequence: CASSIVLAGEDGELFF. CDR3 bases: TGTGCCAGTAGTATAGTACTAGCGGGAGAGGACGGGGAGCTGTTTTTT.